The next 28 T cell receptor beta chains were all read from a single sample in a study of blood T cell repertoires in COVID-19. The data were produced by immunoSEQ multiplex PCR, yet TCRdb's version contains in-frame clones alone and is incomplete. The table has fewer than 250,000 clones, roughly four fifths seen once. Sequenced material: peripheral blood. The receptor set was obtained from a woman between 45 and 60 years old with active or convalescent COVID-19.

DNA for the CDR3: TGTGCCAGCGTTAGAACAGGGGGCGCCGGAGGTAATGAAAAACTGTTTTTT. It codes for CASVRTGGAGGNEKLFF. This chain joins TRBV5-6 and TRBJ1-4; 9 nucleotides align to TRBD1. Germline assignment: CDR1 SGHDT and CDR2 YYEEEE. This CDR3 region has 17 residues. Trimming took 7 bases from V and 4 from J; bases not matched to a gene: 14.

Only one count was recorded for this clone. The chain links TRBV25-1 to TRBJ2-1; TRBD2 aligns across 9 bases. Germline loops: CDR1 MGHDK, CDR2 SYGVNS. CDR3 size: 16 residues. V was clipped by 4 bases and J by 2 bases; unmatched bases: 6. The CDR3 coding sequence is TGTGCCAGCAGTGCAGCTAGCGGGACTGCCTACAATGAGCAGTTCTTC. Translated, it gives CASSAASGTAYNEQFF.

This clone came up once. The gene calls are TRBV28 and TRBJ2-5; no firm D call. Looked up from germline, CDR1 is MDHEN and CDR2 is SYDVKM. This CDR3 region has 13 residues. Trimming removed 6 bases from V and 2 bases from J, with 10 bases in between. In DNA, the CDR3 is TGTGCCAGCAGGAAGAGTAGTCAAGAGACCCAGTACTTC. This sequence encodes CASRKSSQETQYF.

The rearrangement uses TRBV6-5 and TRBJ2-7; 10 positions agree with TRBD1. The V and J ends lost 4 bases and 3 bases, in that order; junction bases with no gene match: 3. The CDR3 contains 14 residues. Germline V gene data show CDR1 as MNHEY and CDR2 as SVGAGI. DNA of the CDR3: TGTGCCAGCAGTTCGGGACAGGGGTTCTACGAGCAGTACTTC. Translation gives CASSSGQGFYEQYF.

This clone appeared once. In nucleotides, the CDR3 is TGTGCCAGCAGTTTATTCAGGGAAAAACTGTTTTTT. Its translation is CASSLFREKLFF. The rearrangement joins TRBV28 to TRBJ1-4; D is unclear. Germline V CDR1 and CDR2: MDHEN, SYDVKM. There are 12 residues in the CDR3. Trimming took 1 base from V and 8 from J, leaving 5 bases between them.

The J gene is TRBJ1-4, the V gene TRBV5-1; no reliable D call. V lost 3 bases to trimming and J lost 5 bases, with 11 bases between them. The germline V gene has CDR1 SGHRS and CDR2 YFSETQ. The CDR3 consists of 14 residues. The CDR3 DNA is TGCGCCAGCAGCTCCCGAGGCGGCAATGAAAAACTGTTTTTT. Amino acids: CASSSRGGNEKLFF.

This chain uses TRBV5-1 with TRBJ1-2; D not certain. The CDR3 has 12 amino acids. Germline V CDR1 and CDR2: SGHRS, YFSETQ. The V and J ends lost 1 base and 6 bases respectively, with 7 bases between them. CDR3 DNA: TGCGCCAGCAGCTTGCCCGGGGATGGCTACACCTTC. The encoded protein is CASSLPGDGYTF.

As DNA, the CDR3 is TGTGCCAGCTCACCGGGACAGGTCCGCCAGCCCCAGCATTTT. This sequence encodes CASSPGQVRQPQHF. This rearrangement joins TRBV18 to TRBJ1-5; 8 bases agree with TRBD1. The CDR3 runs 14 residues. J lost 7 bases, V lost 3 bases, and 5 bases had no gene match. CDR1 is KGHSH and CDR2 is LQKENI in the germline V gene.

The sample holds a few counts of this clone. The chain carries TRBV24-1 and TRBJ1-5; no reliable D call. With 6 bases removed from V and 0 bases from J, the gap between germline ends came to 8 bases. CDR1 is KGHDR and CDR2 is SFDVKD in the germline V gene. The CDR3 totals 14 residues. DNA of the CDR3: TGTGCCACCAGTCTTGCAGTTAGCAATCAGCCCCAGCATTTT. Its translation: CATSLAVSNQPQHF.

The chain employs TRBV24-1 and TRBJ1-5, with 10 bases matching TRBD1. The CDR3 runs 19 residues. J lost 8 bases, V lost 3 bases, and 18 bases had no gene match. The germline V gene has CDR1 KGHDR and CDR2 SFDVKD. CDR3 amino acids: CATSDPQPGTGASAEPQHF. In DNA, the CDR3 is TGTGCCACCAGTGATCCCCAGCCCGGGACAGGGGCTTCCGCGGAGCCCCAGCATTTT.

The rearrangement joins TRBV28 to TRBJ2-5, with TRBD2 as a possible D gene (5 bases). Trimming took 5 bases from V and 8 from J, leaving 18 bases between them. The CDR3 sequence is 14 residues long. CDR1 MDHEN and CDR2 SYDVKM come from the germline V gene. The CDR3 DNA sequence: TGTGCCAGCAGTCCCCAGGACGGTTCGGGAACCCAGTACTTC. Translation: CASSPQDGSGTQYF.

The DNA for the CDR3 is TGTGCCAGCTCACCACAGGAGGGTCGGGACACTGAAGCTTTCTTT. It yields the protein CASSPQEGRDTEAFF. This chain connects TRBV18 to TRBJ1-1, with D unresolved. The CDR3 contains 15 residues. Germline CDR1 KGHSH, CDR2 LQKENI. The V end was cut by 1 base, the J end by 3 bases, with 12 bases between.

This chain uses TRBV28 with TRBJ1-2; D not resolved. With 4 bases removed from V and 8 bases from J, the gap between germline ends came to 20 bases. The CDR3 loop spans 15 amino acids. Germline CDR1 MDHEN, CDR2 SYDVKM. This chain's CDR3 is CASSYADGGSYGYTF. CDR3 in DNA: TGTGCCAGCAGTTATGCCGACGGCGGTTCCTACGGCTACACCTTC.

As for this clone: Other DNA sequences in this sample translate to the same CDR3. The J gene is TRBJ1-2, the V gene TRBV7-8; possibly TRBD1 for D (6 bases). Trimming shortened V by 5 bases and J by 2 bases, and 9 bases separated the two germline ends. From germline, CDR1 is SGHVS and CDR2 FQNEAQ. This CDR3 has 13 amino acids. The CDR3 loop is CASSPDRNYGYTF. The CDR3 nucleotides read TGTGCCAGCAGCCCCGACAGGAACTATGGCTACACCTTC.

The chain employs TRBV2 and TRBJ2-7, with D tentatively TRBD2 (6 bases). This CDR3 contains 14 residues. CDR1 is SNHLY, CDR2 FYNNEI, per germline. The ends were cut back, 0 bases at V and 4 bases at J, with 10 bases in the middle. Here the CDR3 reads CASSEALREYEQYF. DNA of the CDR3: TGTGCCAGCAGTGAAGCGCTTCGGGAGTACGAGCAGTACTTC. Supplemented by reference TRBV2 and TRBJ2-7, the full variable domain reads EPEVTQTPSHQVTQMGQEVILRCVPISNHLYFYWYRQILGQKVEFLVSFYNNEISEKSEIFDDQFSVERPDGSNFTLKIRSTKLEDSAMYFCASSEALREYEQYFGPGTRLTVT.

This clone showed up just once. The chain recombines TRBV7-3 with TRBJ2-7, with TRBD1 identical over 8 bases. Germline V CDR1 and CDR2: SGHTA, FQGTGA. Trimming cost V 1 base and J 3 bases; bases outside gene matches: 5. The CDR3 sequence is 15 residues long. The CDR3: CASSLRGGTGYEQYF. The CDR3 bases are TGTGCCAGCAGCTTAAGGGGTGGGACAGGCTACGAGCAGTACTTC.

This sequence joins TRBV10-2 and TRBJ1-1; D gene unclear. The CDR3 loop spans 13 amino acids. The germline CDR1 and CDR2 sequences are WSHSY and SAAADI. The V end lost 3 bases, the J end lost 1 base, and 6 bases lay between the germline ends. CDR3 DNA: TGCGCCAGCAGTGATATCAGGAACACTGAAGCTTTCTTT. Translated: CASSDIRNTEAFF.

This clone was picked up one time. The J gene is TRBJ1-4, the V gene TRBV3-1 (or the pseudogene TRBV3-2); weak D call: TRBD1 (5 bases). CDR3 length: 16 amino acids. Trimming took off 0 bases at V and 7 bases at J, with 15 bases between the two ends. Germline V gives CDR1 LGHDT, CDR2 YNNKEL (reference sequence). The CDR3 DNA sequence: TGTGCCAGCAGCCAAGATTTGGGACTAGTAACTGAAAAACTGTTTTTT. Translation gives CASSQDLGLVTEKLFF.

The rearrangement links TRBV7-9 to TRBJ2-4; 8 nucleotides align to TRBD2. CDR1 is SEHNR and CDR2 is FQNEAQ in the germline V gene (reference sequence). V gave up 3 bases and J gave up 4 bases; unmatched junction bases: 5. The CDR3 covers 15 residues. The CDR3 bases are TGTGCCAGCAGCTTCTATAGCGGGGCGAAAAACATTCAGTACTTC. This gives the protein CASSFYSGAKNIQYF.

J is TRBJ2-1 and V is TRBV5-1, with D possibly TRBD1 on 6 matching bases. Germline loops: CDR1 SGHRS, CDR2 YFSETQ. This CDR3 region has 16 residues. V gave up 3 bases and J gave up 3 bases, with 16 bases separating them. CDR3 sequence reads: CASSSRSQGLYNEQFF. In DNA, the CDR3 is TGCGCCAGCAGCTCGAGGAGTCAGGGGCTCTACAATGAGCAGTTCTTC.

CDR3 sequence (DNA): TGTGCCAGCAGTGGGGGAAGGGGGTATGGCTACACCTTC. This encodes CASSGGRGYGYTF. V is TRBV28 and J is TRBJ1-2; tentatively, D is TRBD1 (6 bases). The CDR3 is made up of 13 amino acids. CDR1 MDHEN and CDR2 SYDVKM come from the germline V gene. The V gene lost 5 bases and the J gene lost 5 bases, with 12 bases spanning the gap.

The chain is built from TRBV5-4 and TRBJ2-7, with 10 bases fitting TRBD1. Germline CDR1 and CDR2: SGHNT and YYREEE (reference sequence). CDR3 size: 14 residues. Trimming cost V 4 bases and J 5 bases; bases outside gene matches: 6. CDR3 sequence: CASSNRQGADEQYV. DNA for the CDR3: TGTGCCAGCAGCAACCGACAGGGGGCAGACGAGCAGTACGTC.

This rearrangement joins TRBV2 to TRBJ1-1, with 7 bases aligning to TRBD1. Germline assignment: CDR1 SNHLY and CDR2 FYNNEI. V shed 3 bases, J shed 10 bases, and the junction held 5 bases outside the gene matches. The CDR3 is 12 residues long. For the CDR3, the DNA is TGTGCCAGCAGTGAGAGACAGGGTAGAGCTTTCTTT. This codes for CASSERQGRAFF. The variable domain in full, with the rest retrieved from reference TRBV2 and TRBJ1-1, is EPEVTQTPSHQVTQMGQEVILRCVPISNHLYFYWYRQILGQKVEFLVSFYNNEISEKSEIFDDQFSVERPDGSNFTLKIRSTKLEDSAMYFCASSERQGRAFFGQGTRLTVV.

The V gene is TRBV9, the J gene TRBJ2-7; TRBD1 might be the D (6 bases). The germline CDR1 and CDR2 sequences are SGDLS and YYNGEE. Trimming took 2 bases from V and 1 from J, leaving 10 bases between them. The CDR3 is made up of 14 amino acids. The CDR3 is CASSVGDTSYEQYF. DNA of the CDR3: TGTGCCAGCAGCGTGGGGGACACGTCCTACGAGCAGTACTTC.

The genes are TRBV12-3 or TRBV12-4 and TRBJ2-1; D is perhaps TRBD2 (6 bases). Trimming cost V 4 bases and J 13 bases, with 14 bases left between them. CDR3 length: 12 residues. The CDR3 protein is CASSSGGTIQFF. The CDR3 DNA reads as TGTGCCAGCAGTTCCGGGGGTACTATTCAGTTCTTC.

V usage is TRBV5-1 and J usage is TRBJ2-2; 8 bases map to TRBD2. The CDR3 is 16 amino acids. Losses at the gene ends were 2 bases for V and 2 bases for J; bases not matched to a gene: 5. Per the germline V gene, CDR1 is SGHRS and CDR2 is YFSETQ. The CDR3 region has the DNA TGCGCCAGCAGCTTTAGCGGGGCCCCCAACACCGGGGAGCTGTTTTTT. Its protein product is CASSFSGAPNTGELFF. Combining the CDR3 with reference TRBV5-1 and TRBJ2-2 gives the whole variable domain KAGVTQTPRYLIKTRGQQVTLSCSPISGHRSVSWYQQTPGQGLQFLFEYFSETQRNKGNFPGRFSGRQFSNSRSEMNVSTLELGDSALYLCASSFSGAPNTGELFFGEGSRLTVL.

The rearrangement joins TRBV5-1 to TRBJ2-7; D remains unclear. This CDR3 comprises 11 residues. Trimming stripped 3 bases from V and 2 bases from J, with 3 bases between. Germline CDR1 reads SGHRS; CDR2 reads YFSETQ. CDR3 in amino acids: CASSSTYEQYV. In DNA form, the CDR3 reads TGCGCCAGCAGCTCTACCTACGAGCAGTACGTC.

The chain uses TRBV2 and TRBJ2-5, with D perhaps TRBD1 (6 bases). The CDR3 extends over 13 amino acids. Germline assignment: CDR1 SNHLY and CDR2 FYNNEI. V gave up 5 bases and J gave up 3 bases, with 10 bases separating them. CDR3 region: CASSRDTEETQYF. The CDR3 DNA reads as TGTGCCAGCAGTCGGGACACAGAAGAGACCCAGTACTTC.